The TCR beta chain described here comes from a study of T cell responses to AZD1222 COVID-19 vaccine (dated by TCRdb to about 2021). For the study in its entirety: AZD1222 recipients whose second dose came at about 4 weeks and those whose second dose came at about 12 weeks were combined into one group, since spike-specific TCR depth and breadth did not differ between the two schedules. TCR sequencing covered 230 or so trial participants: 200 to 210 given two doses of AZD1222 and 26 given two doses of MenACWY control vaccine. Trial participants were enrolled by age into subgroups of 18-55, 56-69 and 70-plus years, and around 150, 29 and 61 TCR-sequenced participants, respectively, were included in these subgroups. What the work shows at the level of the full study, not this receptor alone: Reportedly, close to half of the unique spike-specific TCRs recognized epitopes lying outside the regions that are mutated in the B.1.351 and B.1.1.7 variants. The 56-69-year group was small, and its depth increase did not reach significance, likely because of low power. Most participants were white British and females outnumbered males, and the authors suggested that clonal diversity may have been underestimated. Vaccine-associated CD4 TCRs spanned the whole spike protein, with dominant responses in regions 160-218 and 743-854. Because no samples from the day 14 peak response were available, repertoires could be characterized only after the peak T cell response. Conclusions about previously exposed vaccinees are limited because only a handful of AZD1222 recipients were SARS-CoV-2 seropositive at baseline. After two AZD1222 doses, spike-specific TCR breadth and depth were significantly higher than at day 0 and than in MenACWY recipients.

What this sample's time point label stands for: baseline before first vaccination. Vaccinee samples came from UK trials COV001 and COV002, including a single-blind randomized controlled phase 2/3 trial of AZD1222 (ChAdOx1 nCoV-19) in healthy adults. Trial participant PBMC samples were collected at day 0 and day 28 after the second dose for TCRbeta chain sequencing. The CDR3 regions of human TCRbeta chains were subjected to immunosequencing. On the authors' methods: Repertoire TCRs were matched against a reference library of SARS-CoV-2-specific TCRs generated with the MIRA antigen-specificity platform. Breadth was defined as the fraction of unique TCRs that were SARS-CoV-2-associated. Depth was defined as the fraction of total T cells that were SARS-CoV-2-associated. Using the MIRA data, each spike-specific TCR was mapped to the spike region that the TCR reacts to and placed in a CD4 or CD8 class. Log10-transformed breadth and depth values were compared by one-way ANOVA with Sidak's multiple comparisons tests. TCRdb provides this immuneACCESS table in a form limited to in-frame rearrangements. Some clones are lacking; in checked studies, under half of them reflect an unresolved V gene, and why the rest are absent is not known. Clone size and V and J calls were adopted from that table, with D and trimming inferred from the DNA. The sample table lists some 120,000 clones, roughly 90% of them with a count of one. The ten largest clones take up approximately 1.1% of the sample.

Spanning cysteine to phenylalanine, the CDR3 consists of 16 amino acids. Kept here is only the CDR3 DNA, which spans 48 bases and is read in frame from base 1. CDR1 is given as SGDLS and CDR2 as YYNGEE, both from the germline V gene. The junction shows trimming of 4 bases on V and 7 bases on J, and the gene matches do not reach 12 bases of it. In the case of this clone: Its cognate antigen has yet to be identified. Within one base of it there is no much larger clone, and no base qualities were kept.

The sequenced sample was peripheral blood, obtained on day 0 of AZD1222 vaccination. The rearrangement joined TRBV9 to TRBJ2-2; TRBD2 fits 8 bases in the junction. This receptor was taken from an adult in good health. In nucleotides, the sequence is TGTGCCAGCAGCTTACGAGCGGGAGTAGCTGGCGGGGAGCTGTTTTTT. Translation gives CASSLRAGVAGGELFF. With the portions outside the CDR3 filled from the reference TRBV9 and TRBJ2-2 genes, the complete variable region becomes DSGVTQTPKHLITATGQRVTLRCSPRSGDLSVYWYQQSLDQGLQFLIQYYNGEERAKGNILERFSAQQFPDLHSELNLSSLELGDSALYFCASSLRAGVAGGELFFGEGSRLTVL.